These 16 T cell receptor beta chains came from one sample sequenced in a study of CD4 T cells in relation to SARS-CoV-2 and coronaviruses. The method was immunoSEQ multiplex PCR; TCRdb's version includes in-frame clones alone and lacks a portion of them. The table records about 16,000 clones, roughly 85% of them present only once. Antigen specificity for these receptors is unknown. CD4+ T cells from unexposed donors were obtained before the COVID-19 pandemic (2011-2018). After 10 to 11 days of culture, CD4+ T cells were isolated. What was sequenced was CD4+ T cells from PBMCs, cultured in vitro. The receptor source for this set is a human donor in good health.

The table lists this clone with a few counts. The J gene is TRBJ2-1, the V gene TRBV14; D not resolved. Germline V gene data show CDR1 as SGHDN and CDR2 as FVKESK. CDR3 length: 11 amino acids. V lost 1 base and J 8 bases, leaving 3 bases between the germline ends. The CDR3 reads CASSQGYEQFF. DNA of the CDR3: TGTGCCAGCAGCCAAGGGTATGAGCAGTTCTTC.

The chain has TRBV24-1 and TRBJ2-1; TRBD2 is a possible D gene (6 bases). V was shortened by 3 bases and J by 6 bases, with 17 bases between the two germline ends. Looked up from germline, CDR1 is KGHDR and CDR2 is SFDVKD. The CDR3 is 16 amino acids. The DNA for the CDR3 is TGTGCCACCAGTGATACTAGACTAGAGCCCCTCAATGAGCAGTTCTTC. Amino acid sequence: CATSDTRLEPLNEQFF.

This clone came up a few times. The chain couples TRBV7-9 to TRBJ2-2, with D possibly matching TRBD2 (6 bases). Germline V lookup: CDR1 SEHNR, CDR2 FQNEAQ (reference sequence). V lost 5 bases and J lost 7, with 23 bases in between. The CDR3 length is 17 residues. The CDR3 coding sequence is TGTGCCAGCAGCCGTCAACCGGGAACGAAGGGACTCGGGGAGCTGTTTTTT. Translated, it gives CASSRQPGTKGLGELFF.

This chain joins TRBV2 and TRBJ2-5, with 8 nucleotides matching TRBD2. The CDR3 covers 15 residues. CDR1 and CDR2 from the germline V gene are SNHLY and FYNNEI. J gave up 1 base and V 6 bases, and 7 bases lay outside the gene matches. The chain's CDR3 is CASSRSTSGQETQYF. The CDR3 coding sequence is TGTGCCAGCAGCCGAAGCACTAGCGGCCAAGAGACCCAGTACTTC. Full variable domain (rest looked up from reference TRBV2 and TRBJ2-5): EPEVTQTPSHQVTQMGQEVILRCVPISNHLYFYWYRQILGQKVEFLVSFYNNEISEKSEIFDDQFSVERPDGSNFTLKIRSTKLEDSAMYFCASSRSTSGQETQYFGPGTRLLVL.

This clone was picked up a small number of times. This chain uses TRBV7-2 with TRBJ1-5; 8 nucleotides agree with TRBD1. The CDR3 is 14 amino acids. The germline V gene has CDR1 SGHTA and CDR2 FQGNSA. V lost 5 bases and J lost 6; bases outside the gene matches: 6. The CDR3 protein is CASSLRQGSQPQHF. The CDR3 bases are TGTGCCAGCAGCCTACGACAGGGGTCTCAGCCCCAGCATTTT.

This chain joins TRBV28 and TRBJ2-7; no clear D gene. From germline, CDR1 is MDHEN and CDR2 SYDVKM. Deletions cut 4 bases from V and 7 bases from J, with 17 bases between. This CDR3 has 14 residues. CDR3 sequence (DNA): TGTGCCAGCAGTTCCTCCTACGGAGTTCAGGAGCAGTACTTC. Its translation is CASSSSYGVQEQYF.

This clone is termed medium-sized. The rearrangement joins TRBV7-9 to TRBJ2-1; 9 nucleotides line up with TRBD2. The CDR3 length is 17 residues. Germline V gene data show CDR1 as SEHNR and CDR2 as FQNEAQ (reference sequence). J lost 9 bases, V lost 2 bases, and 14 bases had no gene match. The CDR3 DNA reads TGTGCCAGCAGCTTAAGAAGTAGGCTAGCGGGAAAGGGTGAGCAGTTCTTC. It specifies CASSLRSRLAGKGEQFF.

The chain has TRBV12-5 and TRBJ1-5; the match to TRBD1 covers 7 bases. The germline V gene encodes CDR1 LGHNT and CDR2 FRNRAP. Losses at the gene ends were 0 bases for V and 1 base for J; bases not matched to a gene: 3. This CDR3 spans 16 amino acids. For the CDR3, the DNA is TGTGCTAGTGGTTTGGTATTGGGACAGAGCAATCAGCCCCAGCATTTT. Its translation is CASGLVLGQSNQPQHF.

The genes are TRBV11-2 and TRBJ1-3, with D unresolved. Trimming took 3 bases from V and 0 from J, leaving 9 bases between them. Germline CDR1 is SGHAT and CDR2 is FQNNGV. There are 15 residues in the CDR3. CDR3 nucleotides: TGTGCCAGCAGCTTGGACGGATCCTCTGGAAACACCATATATTTT. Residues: CASSLDGSSGNTIYF.

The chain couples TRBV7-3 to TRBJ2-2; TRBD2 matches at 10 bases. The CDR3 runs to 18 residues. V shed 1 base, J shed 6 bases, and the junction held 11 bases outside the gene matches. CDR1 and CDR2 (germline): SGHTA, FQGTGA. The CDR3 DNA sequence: TGTGCCAGCAGCTTAAGGGGATCTAGCGGGAGCTCTTCCGGGGAGCTGTTTTTT. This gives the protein CASSLRGSSGSSSGELFF.

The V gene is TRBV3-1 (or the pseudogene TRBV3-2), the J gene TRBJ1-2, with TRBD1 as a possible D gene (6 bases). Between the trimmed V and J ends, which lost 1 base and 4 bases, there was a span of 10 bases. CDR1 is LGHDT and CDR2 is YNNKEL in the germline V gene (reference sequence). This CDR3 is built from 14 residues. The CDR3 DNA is TGTGCCAGCAGCCAAGCGGACAGTTCCTATGGCTACACCTTC. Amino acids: CASSQADSSYGYTF.

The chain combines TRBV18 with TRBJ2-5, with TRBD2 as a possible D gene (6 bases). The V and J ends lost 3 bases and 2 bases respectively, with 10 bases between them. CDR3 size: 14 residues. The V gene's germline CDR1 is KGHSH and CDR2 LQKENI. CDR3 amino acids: CASSPLGGQETQYF. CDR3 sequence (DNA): TGTGCCAGCTCACCCTTAGGAGGGCAAGAGACCCAGTACTTC.

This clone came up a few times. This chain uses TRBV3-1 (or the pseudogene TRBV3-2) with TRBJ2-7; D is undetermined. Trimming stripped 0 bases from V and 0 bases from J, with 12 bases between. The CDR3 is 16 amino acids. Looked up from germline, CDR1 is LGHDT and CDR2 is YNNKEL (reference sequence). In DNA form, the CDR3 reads TGTGCCAGCAGCCAAGACGCAGGAGTGAGCTCCTACGAGCAGTACTTC. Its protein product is CASSQDAGVSSYEQYF.

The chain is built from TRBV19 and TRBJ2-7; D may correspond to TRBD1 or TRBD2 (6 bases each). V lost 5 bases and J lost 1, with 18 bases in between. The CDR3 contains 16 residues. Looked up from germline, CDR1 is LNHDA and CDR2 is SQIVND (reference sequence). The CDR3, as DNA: TGTGCCAGTAGTGGGGGGCCCGACAGGAGATCCTACGAGCAGTACTTC. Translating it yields CASSGGPDRRSYEQYF.

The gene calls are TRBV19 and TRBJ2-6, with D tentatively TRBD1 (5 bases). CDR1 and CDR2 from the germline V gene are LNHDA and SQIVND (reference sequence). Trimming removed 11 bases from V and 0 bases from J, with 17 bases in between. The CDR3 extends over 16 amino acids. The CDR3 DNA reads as TGTGCCGCGACAGCGATATCTAGCTCTGGGGCCAACGTCCTGACTTTC. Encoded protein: CAATAISSSGANVLTF.

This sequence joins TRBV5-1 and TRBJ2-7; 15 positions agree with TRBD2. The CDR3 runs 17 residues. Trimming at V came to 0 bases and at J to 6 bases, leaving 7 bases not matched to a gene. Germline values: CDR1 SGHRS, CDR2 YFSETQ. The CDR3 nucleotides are TGCGCCAGCAGCTTGGAGCGGACTAGCGGGAGGGCCTCCGAGCAGTACTTC. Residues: CASSLERTSGRASEQYF.